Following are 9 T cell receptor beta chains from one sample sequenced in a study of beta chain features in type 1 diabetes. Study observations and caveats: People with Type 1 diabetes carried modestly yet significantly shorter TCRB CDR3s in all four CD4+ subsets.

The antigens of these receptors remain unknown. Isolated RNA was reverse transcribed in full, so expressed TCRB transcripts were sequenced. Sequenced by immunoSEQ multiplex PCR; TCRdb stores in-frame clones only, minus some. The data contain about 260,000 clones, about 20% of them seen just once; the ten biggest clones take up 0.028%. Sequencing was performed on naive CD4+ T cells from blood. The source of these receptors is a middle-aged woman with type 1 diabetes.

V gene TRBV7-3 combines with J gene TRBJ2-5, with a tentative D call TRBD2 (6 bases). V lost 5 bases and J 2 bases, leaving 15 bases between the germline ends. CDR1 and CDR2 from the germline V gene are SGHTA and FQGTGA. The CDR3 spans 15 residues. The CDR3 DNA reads TGTGCCAGCAGCCCCCGGGGGTCTTCACAAGAGACCCAGTACTTC. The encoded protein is CASSPRGSSQETQYF.

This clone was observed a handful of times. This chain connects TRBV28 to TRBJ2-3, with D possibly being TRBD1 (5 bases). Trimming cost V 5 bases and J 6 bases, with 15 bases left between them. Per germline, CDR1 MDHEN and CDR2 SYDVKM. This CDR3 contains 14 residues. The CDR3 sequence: CASSDGPRADTQYF. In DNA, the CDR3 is TGTGCCAGCAGTGACGGGCCCAGGGCCGATACGCAGTATTTT. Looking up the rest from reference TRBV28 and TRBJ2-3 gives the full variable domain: DVKVTQSSRYLVKRTGEKVFLECVQDMDHENMFWYRQDPGLGLRLIYFSYDVKMKEKGDIPEGYSVSREKKERFSLILESASTNQTSMYLCASSDGPRADTQYFGPGTRLTVL.

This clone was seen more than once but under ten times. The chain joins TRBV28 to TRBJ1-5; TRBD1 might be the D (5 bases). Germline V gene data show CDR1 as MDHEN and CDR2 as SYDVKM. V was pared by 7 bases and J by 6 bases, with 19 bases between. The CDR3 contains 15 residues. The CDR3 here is CASTGQTYGSQPQHF. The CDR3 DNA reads TGTGCCAGCACAGGGCAGACTTACGGCAGTCAGCCCCAGCATTTT.

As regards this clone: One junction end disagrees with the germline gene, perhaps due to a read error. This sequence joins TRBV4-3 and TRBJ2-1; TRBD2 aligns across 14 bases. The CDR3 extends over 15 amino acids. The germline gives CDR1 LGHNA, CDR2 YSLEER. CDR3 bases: TGCGCCAGCAGCAAAGAGGGACTAGCGGGAGATGAGCAGTTCTTC. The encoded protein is CASSKEGLAGDEQFF.

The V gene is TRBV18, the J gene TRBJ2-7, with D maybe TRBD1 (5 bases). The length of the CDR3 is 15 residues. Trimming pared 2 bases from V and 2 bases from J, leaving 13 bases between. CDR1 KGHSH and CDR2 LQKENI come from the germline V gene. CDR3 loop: CASSPKQALTYEQYF. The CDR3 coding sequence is TGTGCCAGCTCACCAAAACAGGCTTTGACCTACGAGCAGTACTTC. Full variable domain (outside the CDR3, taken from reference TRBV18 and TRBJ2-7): NAGVMQNPRHLVRRRGQEARLRCSPMKGHSHVYWYRQLPEEGLKFMVYLQKENIIDESGMPKERFSAEFPKEGPSILRIQQVVRGDSAAYFCASSPKQALTYEQYFGPGTRLTVT.

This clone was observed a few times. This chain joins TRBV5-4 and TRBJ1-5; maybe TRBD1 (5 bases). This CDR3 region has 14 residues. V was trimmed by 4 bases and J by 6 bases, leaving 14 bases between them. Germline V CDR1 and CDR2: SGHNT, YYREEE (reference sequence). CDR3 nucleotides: TGTGCCAGCAGCCAGCAGGGCGTCCCTCAGCCCCAGCATTTT. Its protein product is CASSQQGVPQPQHF.

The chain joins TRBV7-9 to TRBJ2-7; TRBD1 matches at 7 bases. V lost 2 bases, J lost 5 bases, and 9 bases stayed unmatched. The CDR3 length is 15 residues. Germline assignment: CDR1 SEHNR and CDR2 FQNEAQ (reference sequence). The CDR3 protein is CASSLYDRVNNEQYF. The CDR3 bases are TGTGCCAGCAGCTTATACGACAGGGTAAACAACGAGCAGTACTTC.

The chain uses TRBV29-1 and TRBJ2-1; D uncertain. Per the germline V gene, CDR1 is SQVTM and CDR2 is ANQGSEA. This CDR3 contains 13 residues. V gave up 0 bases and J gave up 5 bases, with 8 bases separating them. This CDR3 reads CSVEDLRNNEQFF. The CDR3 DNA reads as TGCAGCGTTGAAGATCTAAGAAACAATGAGCAGTTCTTC.

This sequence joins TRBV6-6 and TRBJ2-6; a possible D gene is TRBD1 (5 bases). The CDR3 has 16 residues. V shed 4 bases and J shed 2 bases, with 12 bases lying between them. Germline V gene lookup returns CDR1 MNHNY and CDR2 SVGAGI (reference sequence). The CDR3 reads CASSSGAGTGANVLTF. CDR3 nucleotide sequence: TGTGCCAGCAGTTCGGGTGCAGGGACTGGGGCCAACGTCCTGACTTTC.